A single sample is the source of the 32 T cell receptor beta chains below, sequenced in a study of T cells after yellow fever vaccination. TCRdb called the 5' RACE reads again in MiXCR, with one record for every CDR3 protein. In the table there are about 400,000 distinct CDR3 sequences, around a tenth of which are singletons. The sequenced sample was PBMCs, obtained on the day of the first yellow fever vaccination. Source of these receptors: a man younger than 35 who received the YFV17D yellow fever vaccine.

This chain joins TRBV7-9 and TRBJ1-4; possible D gene TRBD1, 6 bases. This CDR3 has 15 residues. V was clipped by 5 bases and J by 4 bases, with 14 bases between them. Germline V CDR1 and CDR2: SEHNR, FQNEAQ (reference sequence). As DNA, the CDR3 is TGTGCCAGCAGCCCCCGGACAGCCTATAATGAAAAACTGTTTTTT. This encodes CASSPRTAYNEKLFF.

The V call is TRBV20-1, the J call TRBJ1-2; the match to TRBD1 covers 8 bases. With V trimmed by 0 bases and J by 7 bases, 7 bases remained unmatched. Germline CDR1 is DFQATT and CDR2 is SNEGSKA (reference sequence). The CDR3 runs to 14 residues. The CDR3 here is CSARDLQGAGGYTF. CDR3 in DNA: TGCAGTGCTAGAGATCTCCAGGGGGCCGGTGGCTACACCTTC.

This chain links TRBV4-1 with TRBJ2-1, with unresolved D. Germline lookup yields CDR1 MGHRA and CDR2 YSYEKL. The CDR3 is 14 amino acids. V was cut by 4 bases and J by 9 bases, with 16 bases left in between. CDR3 region: CASSRPMQAGEQFF. For the CDR3, the DNA is TGCGCCAGCAGCCGACCCATGCAGGCCGGTGAGCAGTTCTTC.

V usage is TRBV20-1 and J usage is TRBJ2-2, with D perhaps matching TRBD2 (6 bases). Germline V gene sequence: CDR1 DFQATT, CDR2 SNEGSKA (reference sequence). CDR3 size: 15 residues. The germline V and J ends were trimmed by 2 bases and 0 bases, with 10 bases remaining between them. The CDR3 is CSARPGLTNTGELFF. CDR3 DNA: TGCAGTGCTAGACCGGGACTCACGAACACCGGGGAGCTGTTTTTT.

This clonotype was recorded at least ten times. The V and J genes are TRBV5-1 and TRBJ2-5; D unclear. The V end was cut by 0 bases, the J end by 5 bases, with 14 bases between. Per germline, CDR1 SGHRS and CDR2 YFSETQ. The length of the CDR3 is 15 residues. Here the CDR3 DNA reads TGCGCCAGCAGCTTGGCCACGAACGTCGGGGAGACCCAGTACTTC. Its protein product is CASSLATNVGETQYF. The variable domain in full, completed from reference TRBV5-1 and TRBJ2-5, reads KAGVTQTPRYLIKTRGQQVTLSCSPISGHRSVSWYQQTPGQGLQFLFEYFSETQRNKGNFPGRFSGRQFSNSRSEMNVSTLELGDSALYLCASSLATNVGETQYFGPGTRLLVL.

This chain connects TRBV6-2 or TRBV6-3 to TRBJ2-7, with TRBD1 as a possible D gene (6 bases). The CDR3 has 14 residues. The V end lost 5 bases, the J end lost 2 bases, and 13 bases lay between the germline ends. Germline CDR1 is MNHEY and CDR2 is SVGEGT. CDR3 residues: CASSEDRSTYEQYV. CDR3 in DNA: TGTGCCAGCAGTGAGGACAGATCTACCTACGAGCAGTACGTC.

This clonotype was seen more than once but under ten times. V gene TRBV15 combines with J gene TRBJ2-5; 13 nucleotides match TRBD2. The CDR3 sequence is 16 residues long. V shed 1 base and J 4 bases; nucleotides not matched to a gene: 3. The germline gives CDR1 LNHNV, CDR2 YYDKDF (reference sequence). CDR3: CATSRAGLAGSETQYF. CDR3 in DNA: TGTGCCACCAGCAGAGCGGGACTAGCGGGGTCAGAGACCCAGTACTTC.

The V call is TRBV6-2 or TRBV6-3, the J call TRBJ2-1; 10 nucleotides line up with TRBD2. Trimming removed 10 bases from V and 4 bases from J; junction bases left unmatched: 13. The CDR3 runs 16 residues. Germline-derived CDR1 and CDR2 are MNHEY and SVGEGT. The CDR3 spells CATSLGTSAFYNEQFF. The CDR3 bases are TGTGCCACCTCGCTAGGGACTAGCGCCTTTTACAATGAGCAGTTCTTC.

The chain joins TRBV7-2 to TRBJ1-2; D might be TRBD1 (6 bases). V gave up 2 bases and J gave up 4 bases, with 11 bases separating them. The germline CDR1 and CDR2 sequences are SGHTA and FQGNSA. CDR3 length equals 14 residues. The CDR3 region is CASSLIAGVYGYTF. The CDR3 DNA reads as TGTGCCAGCAGCTTAATAGCAGGGGTCTATGGCTACACCTTC.

The CDR3 nucleotides read TGCGCCAGCAGTCCCGGGACAGGGGGATTCGGGGAGACCCAGTACTTC. This encodes CASSPGTGGFGETQYF. The rearrangement links TRBV5-1 to TRBJ2-5; 11 bases fit TRBD1. V shed 5 bases and J 5 bases; nucleotides not matched to a gene: 11. The germline V gene has CDR1 SGHRS and CDR2 YFSETQ. CDR3 length equals 16 residues.

The chain joins TRBV6-1 to TRBJ2-3; no clear D gene. The germline V gene encodes CDR1 MNHNS and CDR2 SASEGT. The CDR3 spans 13 residues. V was clipped by 4 bases and J by 3 bases, with 8 bases between them. Here the CDR3 DNA reads TGTGCCAGCAGTGGATTTTCGACAGATACGCAGTATTTT. As protein: CASSGFSTDTQYF.

The chain joins TRBV7-9 to TRBJ2-7; D remains unclear. V lost 5 bases to trimming and J lost 4 bases, with 15 bases between them. This CDR3 has 14 amino acids. Germline V gives CDR1 SEHNR, CDR2 FQNEAQ (reference sequence). The CDR3 reads CASSPVVLSYEQYF. The CDR3, as DNA: TGTGCCAGCAGCCCCGTGGTCCTCTCGTACGAGCAGTACTTC.

This clonotype appeared a few times. The rearrangement uses TRBV7-2 and TRBJ1-2; D not resolved. The germline gives CDR1 SGHTA, CDR2 FQGNSA. The germline V and J ends were trimmed by 6 bases and 4 bases, with 6 bases remaining between them. The CDR3 totals 11 residues. CDR3 sequence: CASRTLYGYTF. The CDR3 DNA reads TGTGCCAGCAGAACGCTCTATGGCTACACCTTC.

This clonotype was counted only a few times. The gene calls are TRBV7-9 and TRBJ2-7, with D perhaps TRBD2 (5 bases). V was trimmed by 0 bases and J by 0 bases, leaving 9 bases between them. The germline V gene encodes CDR1 SEHNR and CDR2 FQNEAQ (reference sequence). The CDR3 totals 15 residues. Here the CDR3 DNA reads TGTGCCAGCAGCTTAGCGAGGGCCCGCTCCTACGAGCAGTACTTC. Residues: CASSLARARSYEQYF.

The V call is TRBV29-1, the J call TRBJ1-1; TRBD1 matches 10 bases. Germline V lookup: CDR1 SQVTM, CDR2 ANQGSEA. The CDR3 is 12 residues long. The V segment lost 7 bases and the J segment 3 bases; nucleotides outside the gene matches: 2. CDR3 in amino acids: CSAGQGDTEAFF. CDR3 in DNA: TGCAGCGCCGGACAGGGGGACACTGAAGCTTTCTTT.

The chain is built from TRBV4-1 and TRBJ1-2, with 12 bases lining up with TRBD1. Unmatched junction bases numbered 9, after V lost 2 bases and J lost 8 bases. The germline CDR1 and CDR2 sequences are MGHRA and YSYEKL. The CDR3 loop spans 16 amino acids. CDR3 amino acids: CASSQQGTGGQGGYTF. The CDR3 bases are TGCGCCAGCAGCCAACAAGGGACAGGGGGCCAAGGAGGCTACACCTTC.

The chain carries TRBV19 and TRBJ1-6; D gene uncertain. The CDR3 has 15 amino acids. Germline values: CDR1 LNHDA, CDR2 SQIVND (reference sequence). Trimming took off 9 bases at V and 6 bases at J, with 18 bases between the two ends. The CDR3 loop is CASRKLESGNSPLHF. The DNA of the CDR3 is TGTGCCAGCCGTAAGTTGGAATCCGGTAATTCACCCCTCCACTTT.

The sample holds many counts of this clonotype. The V and J genes are TRBV6-5 and TRBJ1-3; possible D gene TRBD1, 5 bases. CDR1 and CDR2 (germline): MNHEY, SVGAGI. The CDR3 is 17 residues long. V was clipped by 0 bases and J by 0 bases, with 12 bases between them. The CDR3 protein is CASSYSMPGPSGNTIYF. The CDR3 DNA sequence: TGTGCCAGCAGTTACTCGATGCCGGGGCCCTCTGGAAACACCATATATTTT.

This clonotype was recorded a few times. The chain uses TRBV4-3 and TRBJ2-1; the D gene is possibly TRBD1 (6 bases). The CDR3 is 14 amino acids. V was trimmed by 3 bases and J by 5 bases, leaving 11 bases between them. Germline V gene data show CDR1 as LGHNA and CDR2 as YSLEER. CDR3 bases: TGCGCCAGCAGCCACCTGGGACAAGACAATGAGCAGTTCTTC. Amino acids: CASSHLGQDNEQFF.

This clonotype has a handful of counts. This chain joins TRBV2 and TRBJ2-5, with D tentatively TRBD2 (6 bases). Germline V CDR1 and CDR2: SNHLY, FYNNEI. The length of the CDR3 is 17 residues. Trimming pared 4 bases from V and 5 bases from J, leaving 23 bases between. The CDR3 spells CASSGEIRAGSWETQYF. In DNA, the CDR3 is TGTGCCAGCAGTGGTGAAATCCGGGCGGGAAGTTGGGAGACCCAGTACTTC. Full variable domain (outside the CDR3, taken from reference TRBV2 and TRBJ2-5): EPEVTQTPSHQVTQMGQEVILRCVPISNHLYFYWYRQILGQKVEFLVSFYNNEISEKSEIFDDQFSVERPDGSNFTLKIRSTKLEDSAMYFCASSGEIRAGSWETQYFGPGTRLLVL.

In this sample, this clonotype turned up a few times. The chain uses TRBV6-5 and TRBJ2-2; 9 nucleotides align to TRBD1. The trim removed 4 bases at V and 2 bases at J, leaving 11 bases unmatched. Germline V lookup: CDR1 MNHEY, CDR2 SVGAGI. The CDR3 contains 18 residues. CDR3 residues: CASSFDRDRVTNTGELFF. The CDR3 nucleotides are TGTGCCAGCAGTTTTGACCGGGACAGGGTCACAAACACCGGGGAGCTGTTTTTT.

The J gene is TRBJ2-1, the V gene TRBV5-5; 8 bases are shared with TRBD1. Trimming cost V 4 bases and J 2 bases; bases outside gene matches: 8. The V gene's germline CDR1 is SGHKS and CDR2 YYEKEE (reference sequence). The length of the CDR3 is 16 residues. CDR3 region: CASSVEQGGPYNEQFF. The CDR3, as DNA: TGTGCCAGCAGCGTGGAACAGGGGGGTCCCTACAATGAGCAGTTCTTC.

This clonotype was seen a single time. This could be a read error, since a much larger clone is one nucleotide away. This chain joins TRBV5-6 and TRBJ2-1, with D perhaps TRBD2 (5 bases). Trimming left V 0 bases short and J 4 bases short, with 14 bases between. Germline assignment: CDR1 SGHDT and CDR2 YYEEEE. The CDR3 sequence is 16 residues long. As DNA, the CDR3 is TGTGCCAGCAGCTTGGACACGGAGGAGACGTACAATGAGCAGTTCTTC. This sequence encodes CASSLDTEETYNEQFF.

This clonotype has more than one count but fewer than ten. The rearrangement uses TRBV27 and TRBJ1-5; D unresolved. CDR1 MNHEY and CDR2 SMNVEV come from the germline V gene (reference sequence). There are 15 residues in the CDR3. Between the trimmed V and J ends, which lost 2 bases and 2 bases, there was a span of 10 bases. CDR3 loop: CASSLSYGGNQPQHF. The CDR3 bases are TGTGCCAGCAGTTTAAGTTATGGAGGCAATCAGCCCCAGCATTTT.

The V call is TRBV11-1, the J call TRBJ2-7; D is uncertain. V lost 4 bases and J lost 4, with 11 bases in between. The CDR3 is made up of 13 amino acids. CDR1 and CDR2 (germline): SGHAT, FQDESV (reference sequence). The CDR3: CASSSRWGYEQYV. The CDR3 DNA sequence: TGTGCCAGCAGCTCACGATGGGGATACGAGCAGTACGTC.

This clonotype was detected only a few times. The chain is built from TRBV9 and TRBJ2-5, with unresolved D. The V end was cut by 0 bases, the J end by 1 base, with 10 bases between. CDR1 is SGDLS, CDR2 YYNGEE, per germline. The CDR3 extends over 15 amino acids. In DNA form, the CDR3 reads TGTGCCAGCAGCGTAGACCCGGTACTCCAAGAGACCCAGTACTTC. Translation: CASSVDPVLQETQYF.

This clonotype turned up a few times. The chain carries TRBV5-1 and TRBJ2-2; TRBD1 matches at 7 bases. V was clipped by 4 bases and J by 3 bases; unmatched bases: 6. The length of the CDR3 is 15 residues. The germline V gene encodes CDR1 SGHRS and CDR2 YFSETQ. The CDR3 loop is CASSLMTGHTGELFF. In DNA, the CDR3 is TGCGCCAGCAGCCTGATGACAGGGCACACCGGGGAGCTGTTTTTT. The entire variable domain, with the rest obtained from reference TRBV5-1 and TRBJ2-2, is as follows: KAGVTQTPRYLIKTRGQQVTLSCSPISGHRSVSWYQQTPGQGLQFLFEYFSETQRNKGNFPGRFSGRQFSNSRSEMNVSTLELGDSALYLCASSLMTGHTGELFFGEGSRLTVL.

The V and J genes are TRBV7-2 and TRBJ1-6; the D gene is possibly TRBD1 (6 bases). CDR1 SGHTA and CDR2 FQGNSA come from the germline V gene. V was clipped by 7 bases and J by 3 bases, with 13 bases between them. The CDR3 covers 15 residues. The CDR3 is CASNLAQGYNSPLHF. CDR3 DNA sequence: TGTGCCAGCAACCTGGCACAGGGCTATAATTCACCCCTCCACTTT.

The chain links TRBV19 to TRBJ2-7, with no clear D. V was pared by 5 bases and J by 3 bases, with 8 bases between. The CDR3 has 12 residues. Per the germline V gene, CDR1 is LNHDA and CDR2 is SQIVND (reference sequence). The chain's CDR3 is CASSDSDYEQYF. For the CDR3, the DNA is TGTGCCAGTAGTGACTCCGACTACGAGCAGTACTTC. The full variable domain, rest sourced from reference TRBV19 and TRBJ2-7, is DGGITQSPKYLFRKEGQNVTLSCEQNLNHDAMYWYRQDPGQGLRLIYYSQIVNDFQKGDIAEGYSVSREKKESFPLTVTSAQKNPTAFYLCASSDSDYEQYFGPGTRLTVT.

J is TRBJ2-2 and V is TRBV7-2; D not certain. Looked up from germline, CDR1 is SGHTA and CDR2 is FQGNSA. V lost 5 bases to trimming and J lost 7 bases, with 11 bases between them. This CDR3 has 13 residues. This CDR3 is CASSPLVGGELFF. CDR3 DNA: TGTGCCAGCAGCCCCTTAGTCGGCGGGGAGCTGTTTTTT. Combining the CDR3 with reference TRBV7-2 and TRBJ2-2 gives the whole variable domain GAGVSQSPSNKVTEKGKDVELRCDPISGHTALYWYRQSLGQGLEFLIYFQGNSAPDKSGLPSDRFSAERTGGSVSTLTIQRTQQEDSAVYLCASSPLVGGELFFGEGSRLTVL.

This clonotype turned up a few times. The V gene is TRBV12-3 or TRBV12-4, the J gene TRBJ2-7; D not certain. The CDR3 sequence is 17 residues long. V was trimmed by 7 bases and J by 0 bases, leaving 22 bases between them. CDR3 amino acids: CASTPDPLTAISYEQYF. The CDR3 DNA reads as TGTGCCAGCACGCCCGACCCCTTGACCGCTATCTCCTACGAGCAGTACTTC.

This clonotype was seen a few times. The chain has TRBV29-1 and TRBJ1-2, with 9 bases fitting TRBD1. Unmatched junction bases numbered 5, after V lost 6 bases and J lost 6 bases. CDR1 and CDR2 from the germline V gene are SQVTM and ANQGSEA. The CDR3 has 12 residues. The CDR3 coding sequence is TGCAGCGTCGCGACAGGGGGGCATGGCTACACCTTC. It specifies CSVATGGHGYTF.